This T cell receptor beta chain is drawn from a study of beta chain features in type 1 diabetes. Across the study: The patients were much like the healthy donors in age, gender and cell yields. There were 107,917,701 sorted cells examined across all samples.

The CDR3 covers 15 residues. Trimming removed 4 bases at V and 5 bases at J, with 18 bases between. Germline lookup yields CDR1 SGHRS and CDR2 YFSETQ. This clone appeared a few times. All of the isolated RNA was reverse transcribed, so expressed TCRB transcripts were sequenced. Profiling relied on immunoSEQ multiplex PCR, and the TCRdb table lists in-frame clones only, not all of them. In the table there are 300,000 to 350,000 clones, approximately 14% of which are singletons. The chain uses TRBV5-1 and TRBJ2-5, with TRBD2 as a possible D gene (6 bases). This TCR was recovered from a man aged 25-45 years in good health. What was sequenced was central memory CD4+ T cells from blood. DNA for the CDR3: TGCGCCAGCAGCGCGGGTAGCGGCCGGTGGGAGACCCAGTACTTC. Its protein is CASSAGSGRWETQYF.